What follows are 28 T cell receptor beta chains derived from one specimen sequenced in a study of PD-1 blockade in classical Hodgkin lymphoma. Some clones are missing from TCRdb's copy, which holds only in-frame ones; the method was immunoSEQ multiplex PCR. The table has roughly 28,000 clones, 82% seen once. Indicated time point: cycle 4 day 1 (C4D1), after six to seven weeks of nivolumab. Every one of the patients relapsed after autologous stem cell transplantation (brentuximab vedotin exposure was variable). The sequencing used peripheral blood mononuclear cells (PBMCs), collected before the fourth cycle of nivolumab. These receptors all stem from a human donor with classical Hodgkin lymphoma.

The chain links TRBV4-1 to TRBJ1-2; D gene uncertain. This CDR3 contains 14 residues. Per germline, CDR1 MGHRA and CDR2 YSYEKL. The germline V and J ends were trimmed by 6 bases and 0 bases, with 11 bases remaining between them. CDR3 bases: TGCGCCAGCAGAGCGTTAAGTCCTAACTATGGCTACACCTTC. The encoded protein is CASRALSPNYGYTF.

V and J are TRBV6-5 and TRBJ1-2; D is ambiguous. There are 12 residues in the CDR3. The germline V gene encodes CDR1 MNHEY and CDR2 SVGAGI. V shed 2 bases and J shed 4 bases, with 5 bases lying between them. In nucleotides, the CDR3 is TGTGCCAGCAGTTACAGGGTCTATGGCTACACCTTC. Protein product: CASSYRVYGYTF.

The chain couples TRBV27 to TRBJ2-7, with TRBD2 as a possible D gene (6 bases). The germline V and J ends were trimmed by 10 bases and 8 bases, with 30 bases remaining between them. Germline V lookup: CDR1 MNHEY, CDR2 SMNVEV (reference sequence). The CDR3 contains 16 residues. The CDR3 protein is CATPLKGASAKDKQYF. The CDR3 DNA follows: TGTGCCACCCCCCTGAAAGGGGCTAGCGCCAAAGACAAGCAGTACTTC.

V and J are TRBV13 and TRBJ2-7; 10 bases match TRBD2. CDR1 is PRHDT and CDR2 is FYEKMQ in the germline V gene (reference sequence). Unmatched junction bases numbered 16, after V lost 5 bases and J lost 3 bases. The CDR3 length is 18 residues. Here the CDR3 DNA reads TGTGCCAGCAGCCTTAGCGGGGGGACTATTTATTTAAGCTACGAGCAGTACTTC. It codes for CASSLSGGTIYLSYEQYF.

J is TRBJ2-6 and V is TRBV23-1, with D uncertain. TRBV23-1 is marked as an open reading frame, function uncertain. The CDR3 sequence is 17 residues long. V was pared by 3 bases and J by 0 bases, with 12 bases between. In nucleotides, the CDR3 is TGCGCCAGCAGTCAGTTCGGCAGGCACTCTGGGGCCAACGTCCTGACTTTC. Amino acids: CASSQFGRHSGANVLTF.

This clone has just a few counts. The rearrangement joins TRBV13 to TRBJ1-1, with 8 bases identical to TRBD1. The CDR3 sequence is 14 residues long. V lost 5 bases, J lost 6 bases, and 8 bases stayed unmatched. The germline V gene has CDR1 PRHDT and CDR2 FYEKMQ (reference sequence). CDR3 amino acids: CASSQMDREAEAFF. CDR3 nucleotides: TGTGCCAGCAGCCAGATGGACAGGGAAGCTGAAGCTTTCTTT.

The chain links TRBV5-1 to TRBJ2-2, with a tentative D call TRBD1 (6 bases). The CDR3 is made up of 14 amino acids. V was trimmed by 0 bases and J by 7 bases, leaving 10 bases between them. From germline, CDR1 is SGHRS and CDR2 YFSETQ. The DNA of the CDR3 is TGCGCCAGCAGCTTGGGTGGGGGCAACGGGGAGCTGTTTTTT. Amino acids: CASSLGGGNGELFF.

The V call is TRBV7-2, the J call TRBJ1-2; D unresolved. The CDR3 totals 14 residues. CDR1 is SGHTA, CDR2 FQGNSA, per germline. The germline V and J ends were trimmed by 3 bases and 2 bases, with 10 bases remaining between them. Written as DNA, the CDR3 is TGTGCCAGCAGCTTGCGGACCCCCAACTATGGCTACACCTTC. As protein: CASSLRTPNYGYTF.

The chain couples TRBV4-1 to TRBJ1-6; D gene ambiguous. CDR1 and CDR2 (germline): MGHRA, YSYEKL. Trimming removed 1 base at V and 7 bases at J, with 5 bases between. This CDR3 has 13 residues. CDR3 nucleotides: TGCGCCAGCAGCCAAGGGTGGAATTCACCCCTCCACTTT. Translating gives CASSQGWNSPLHF.

This sequence joins TRBV4-1 and TRBJ2-1; TRBD1 might be the D (5 bases). Trimming pared 4 bases from V and 8 bases from J, leaving 6 bases between. Germline V lookup: CDR1 MGHRA, CDR2 YSYEKL. The CDR3 extends over 11 amino acids. The CDR3 sequence: CASSRRDEQFF. CDR3 bases: TGCGCCAGCAGCCGCAGGGATGAGCAGTTCTTC.

This chain links TRBV7-9 with TRBJ2-7; D remains ambiguous. The ends were cut back, 5 bases at V and 0 bases at J, with 11 bases in the middle. This CDR3 has 14 amino acids. CDR1 is SEHNR and CDR2 is FQNEAQ in the germline V gene (reference sequence). In nucleotides, the CDR3 is TGTGCCAGCAGCAATAGATGGGGCTCCTACGAGCAGTACTTC. It is translated as CASSNRWGSYEQYF.

V usage is TRBV4-3 and J usage is TRBJ1-1, with 9 positions matching TRBD1. The V and J ends lost 0 bases and 5 bases, in that order; junction bases with no gene match: 7. This CDR3 spans 16 amino acids. Germline V gene data show CDR1 as LGHNA and CDR2 as YSLEER. For the CDR3, the DNA is TGCGCCAGCAGCCAAGAGAGGAGGACAGGGGAGACTGAAGCTTTCTTT. As protein: CASSQERRTGETEAFF.

Turning to this clone: One junction end does not reproduce the germline sequence, and a read error may be involved. The genes are TRBV30 and TRBJ1-5; maybe TRBD1 (5 bases). Germline loops: CDR1 GTSNPN, CDR2 SVGIG (reference sequence). The CDR3 is 16 residues long. The CDR3 sequence is CAWSSARVRSNQSQHF. The DNA for the CDR3 is TGTGCCTGGAGTTCTGCCAGGGTTCGTAGCAATCAGTCCCAGCATTTT.

The V gene is TRBV28, the J gene TRBJ1-3, with 7 bases aligning to TRBD1. The CDR3 covers 15 residues. Per germline, CDR1 MDHEN and CDR2 SYDVKM. With V trimmed by 5 bases and J by 0 bases, 4 bases remained unmatched. CDR3 amino acids: CASSPGQASGNTIYF. In nucleotides, the CDR3 is TGTGCCAGCAGTCCAGGACAGGCCTCTGGAAACACCATATATTTT.

This clone was observed a single time. This sequence joins TRBV7-2 and TRBJ2-3; D may match TRBD1 or TRBD2 (6 bases each). V lost 5 bases and J lost 2, with 11 bases in between. This CDR3 comprises 14 residues. The V gene's germline CDR1 is SGHTA and CDR2 FQGNSA. DNA of the CDR3: TGTGCCAGCAGCCTAGGGGGGCACACAGATACGCAGTATTTT. Its protein product is CASSLGGHTDTQYF.

The V gene is TRBV7-9, the J gene TRBJ2-3; the D gene is possibly TRBD2 (5 bases). CDR3 size: 12 residues. The V gene lost 8 bases and the J gene lost 2 bases, with 8 bases spanning the gap. CDR1 SEHNR and CDR2 FQNEAQ come from the germline V gene (reference sequence). The DNA for the CDR3 is TGTGCCAGCTCGGACTCCACAGATACGCAGTATTTT. It codes for CASSDSTDTQYF.

CDR3 residues: CASSPGGGTTDTQYF. Written as DNA, the CDR3 is TGCGCCAGCAGCCCGGGAGGGGGAACCACAGATACGCAGTATTTT. The rearrangement joins TRBV5-1 to TRBJ2-3, with 8 bases matching TRBD2. With V trimmed by 4 bases and J by 2 bases, 6 bases remained unmatched. The CDR3 is 15 residues long. Germline V gene lookup returns CDR1 SGHRS and CDR2 YFSETQ.

The CDR3 loop is CASSVENGGPQYF. The CDR3 DNA sequence: TGTGCCAGCAGCGTAGAGAACGGGGGGCCGCAGTACTTC. The chain has TRBV9 and TRBJ2-7, with D perhaps matching TRBD2 (7 bases). The CDR3 totals 13 residues. V was pared by 0 bases and J by 9 bases, with 13 bases between. The germline V gene has CDR1 SGDLS and CDR2 YYNGEE.

The J gene is TRBJ2-1, the V gene TRBV6-1; D is possibly TRBD1 (6 bases). CDR1 and CDR2 (germline): MNHNS, SASEGT. V was shortened by 6 bases and J by 5 bases, with 17 bases between the two germline ends. The CDR3 is 15 residues long. The CDR3 sequence: CASRDSQALNNEQFF. CDR3 bases: TGTGCCAGCAGGGACAGCCAAGCCTTAAACAATGAGCAGTTCTTC.

The CDR3 DNA follows: TGCAGCGCCCGGCGAAACAGTGCATTTAACACTGAAGCTTTCTTT. It is translated as CSARRNSAFNTEAFF. The chain couples TRBV29-1 to TRBJ1-1; D gene uncertain. Trimming cost V 7 bases and J 2 bases, with 20 bases left between them. The CDR3 is 15 residues long. Looked up from germline, CDR1 is SQVTM and CDR2 is ANQGSEA.

With regard to this clone: Relative to the germline gene, one junction end is altered; a read error may explain this. This chain uses TRBV6-1 with TRBJ1-1; D is unresolved. From germline, CDR1 is MNHNS and CDR2 SASEGT. CDR3 length: 13 amino acids. The CDR3 sequence: CASRGKLSPEAFF. CDR3 DNA sequence: TGTGCCAGCAGGGGAAAGCTATCTCCTGAGGCTTTCTTT.

This clone was detected a few times. This rearrangement joins TRBV4-2 to TRBJ2-3, with TRBD2 identical over 8 bases. This CDR3 is 16 amino acids long. Germline CDR1 and CDR2: LGHNA and YNFKEQ. The V gene end was trimmed by 0 bases and the J gene end by 4 bases; junction bases not matched to a gene: 6. CDR3 DNA sequence: TGTGCCAGCAGCCAAGATGCCGGGGGGGAGGCAGATACGCAGTATTTT. Its translation: CASSQDAGGEADTQYF.

The J gene is TRBJ2-1, the V gene TRBV13, with 7 bases fitting TRBD1. Germline V gene lookup returns CDR1 PRHDT and CDR2 FYEKMQ (reference sequence). With V trimmed by 8 bases and J by 8 bases, 9 bases remained unmatched. The CDR3 totals 13 residues. The CDR3: CASGVGGGYEQFF. In DNA, the CDR3 is TGTGCCAGCGGAGTAGGGGGCGGTTATGAGCAGTTCTTC.

On this clone: Other DNA sequences from this sample encode an identical CDR3 as well. The chain links TRBV5-1 to TRBJ2-3; D is perhaps TRBD2 (7 bases). In germline, CDR1 is SGHRS, CDR2 YFSETQ. The CDR3 is 18 residues long. V was pared by 0 bases and J by 5 bases, with 22 bases between. For the CDR3, the DNA is TGCGCCAGCAGCTTGGGGGGGCAGCGGGGCCAAAGGGGAGATACGCAGTATTTT. Its translation is CASSLGGQRGQRGDTQYF.

CDR3 residues: CASSVLGTGVDEQYF. The CDR3 DNA is TGTGCCAGCAGCGTTCTCGGGACAGGGGTGGACGAGCAGTACTTC. The V and J genes are TRBV9 and TRBJ2-7; 10 bases align to TRBD1. Germline CDR1 SGDLS, CDR2 YYNGEE. This CDR3 has 15 amino acids. The V and J ends lost 2 bases and 5 bases, in that order; junction bases with no gene match: 7. The whole variable domain, remainder taken from reference TRBV9 and TRBJ2-7, is DSGVTQTPKHLITATGQRVTLRCSPRSGDLSVYWYQQSLDQGLQFLIQYYNGEERAKGNILERFSAQQFPDLHSELNLSSLELGDSALYFCASSVLGTGVDEQYFGPGTRLTVT.

The V and J genes are TRBV7-9 and TRBJ2-3; 8 bases line up with TRBD2. Germline V gene sequence: CDR1 SEHNR, CDR2 FQNEAQ (reference sequence). This CDR3 region has 17 residues. J lost 4 bases, V lost 6 bases, and 15 bases had no gene match. The DNA for the CDR3 is TGTGCCAGCAGTTTCCGGGGACTAGGGATGGGCGCAGATACGCAGTATTTT. As protein: CASSFRGLGMGADTQYF.

The rearrangement uses TRBV4-2 and TRBJ2-7, with D unclear. The ends were cut back, 0 bases at V and 3 bases at J, with 9 bases in the middle. CDR1 is LGHNA and CDR2 is YNFKEQ in the germline V gene. The CDR3 consists of 14 residues. CDR3 region: CASSQDLKLYEQYF. The CDR3 DNA reads TGTGCCAGCAGCCAAGATCTTAAGCTCTACGAGCAGTACTTC.

This chain connects TRBV29-1 to TRBJ2-7; D is uncertain. This CDR3 is 14 amino acids long. The V and J ends lost 7 bases and 2 bases respectively, with 18 bases between them. Germline CDR1 reads SQVTM; CDR2 reads ANQGSEA. CDR3 nucleotides: TGCAGCGCCAACGTCCGGGTGGGGACCTACGAGCAGTACTTC. Residues: CSANVRVGTYEQYF.